The sequence of this TCR beta chain was determined in a study of blood T cell repertoires in COVID-19. About the study: Researchers got acute and convalescent COVID-19 samples from the United States, Italy and Spain. T cells, B-cell-depleted T cells, or PBMCs provided the cDNA or gDNA that served as material.

Original processing methods: Reference gene primer amplification in the assay estimated nucleated cell counts. Clones were sequenced by immunoSEQ multiplex PCR, and TCRdb holds only the in-frame ones, with some missing. V and J calls and clone size are as listed in that table; D and trimming were resolved from the DNA. The sample has 61,000 or so clones, around four fifths seen once. The V and J ends lost 6 bases and 4 bases, in that order; junction bases with no gene match: 20. This CDR3 spans 19 amino acids. Germline CDR1 reads SGHRS; CDR2 reads YFSETQ. The V gene is TRBV5-1, the J gene TRBJ2-1; 9 bases fit TRBD1. Sample: peripheral blood. This receptor was obtained from an elderly woman with acute or convalescent COVID-19. CDR3 residues: CASILGGTGLDRVYNEQFF. The DNA of the CDR3 is TGCGCCAGCATCCTTGGGGGGACAGGGCTCGACAGGGTTTACAATGAGCAGTTCTTC.